This note documents a single T cell receptor beta chain sequence. The antigen it binds to is not known. Qualities for individual bases were not recorded, and no much larger clone is one base off. Other DNA sequences from this sample encode an identical CDR3 as well. Each collaborating institution followed its own protocols to collect whole blood in K2EDTA tubes. For TCRbeta analysis, collaborators shipped samples in one of three forms: frozen whole blood, isolated PBMCs, or DNA extracted from either of those sample types. This specimen belongs to a study of blood T cell repertoires in COVID-19 (dated by TCRdb to the early 2020s). Describing the broader study: Collaborator samples came from the United States, Italy and Spain and covered acute and convalescent phases of COVID-19. The sample metadata nearly always contained a de-identified subject ID, COVID-19 status, age in years and sex. The material from the prospective study consisted of cDNA or gDNA derived from T cells, B-cell-depleted T cells, or PBMCs. Deeply sampled blood TCRbeta repertoires from subjects exposed to, actively infected with, or recovered from COVID-19 were included in the dataset. The repertoires were released in a freely available public database meant as a resource for research on the immune response to SARS-CoV-2. The samples were drawn from two sources: the first 160 participants of the ongoing ImmuneRACE study, and 1,254 subjects contributed by 6 global collaborators. Where available, HLA class I and class II types were taken from metadata supplied by the sample provider and were not determined by assay-based typing. The study at large found these results: How much clinical and demographic metadata was included differed by source and by participant, and the metadata was provided uncurated.

The CDR3 contains 14 residues, cysteine and phenylalanine counted. The sequence is cut down to CDR3 DNA, 42 bases in frame from base 1. The germline V gene (reference sequence) provides CDR1 SEHNR and CDR2 FQNEAQ. The V end gives up 4 bases and the J end 7 bases, leaving 3 bases in the junction not matched to a gene. TCRbeta CDR3 regions were amplified from genomic DNA using the immunoSEQ Assay, a bias-controlled multiplex PCR. In the authors' own workflow: The number of nucleated cells in each sample was estimated by amplification of reference gene primers within the assay. To quantify the absolute abundance of each unique TCRbeta CDR3 rearrangement, sequence reads were collapsed and filtered. Productive Simpson clonality was computed per sample as the square root of Simpson's diversity index over productive rearrangements. The table comes from immuneACCESS by way of TCRdb, which keeps in-frame sequences with V and J called. Part of the clones is missing from these tables; in studies checked, under half for an unresolved V gene and the rest for unknown reasons. D and trimming come from the DNA, and the V and J calls and clone size come from that table. In this sample the table shows 100,000 to 150,000 clones, 81% of which occur a single time. In total, the top ten clones hold about 8.4% of the sample.

This sequence was found in a woman in her sixties with active or convalescent COVID-19. This sequence uses TRBV7-9 and TRBJ2-1; 11 nucleotides in the junction match TRBD2. The sample was peripheral blood. The CDR3 region: CASSWGLAENEQFF. The sequenced DNA: TGTGCCAGCAGCTGGGGACTAGCGGAGAATGAGCAGTTCTTC.